This T cell receptor (beta chain) is from a study of early T cells in non-severe SARS-CoV-2 infection. At the level of the study: The sequenced material was bulk RNA from unsorted whole blood, and its chains were unpaired. Study results and caveats: Anti-spike CD8 responses were favored by VDJdb matching, which missed private and CD4 specificities.

CDR3 length: 15 residues. The J segment lost 4 bases and the V segment lost 5 bases, leaving 8 bases of the junction unmatched. Germline V gene sequence: CDR1 SGHVS, CDR2 FNYEAQ. Details on this clonotype: What it recognizes is unknown.

Researchers tagged individual cDNA molecules with unique molecular identifiers. TCRdb fed the 5' RACE reads into MiXCR, producing one record per CDR3 protein. The table includes around 50,000 distinct CDR3 sequences, over 9.5% detected once. This clonotype was obtained from an adult who was a healthcare worker with PCR-confirmed SARS-CoV-2 infection or an uninfected control (not recorded which). The material sequenced was whole blood. The chain couples TRBV7-6 to TRBJ1-3; 7 positions match TRBD1. CDR3 nucleotide sequence: TGTGCCAGCAGCCCTATCCCGACAGGGGGAAACACCATATATTTT. Translating gives CASSPIPTGGNTIYF.